These 28 T cell receptor beta chains were sequenced from one sample in a study of control samples from healthy donors and cancer patients. The method was immunoSEQ multiplex PCR; TCRdb's version includes in-frame clones alone and lacks a portion of them. The repertoire holds roughly 450,000 clones, with 75% to 95% as singletons. Sequencing was carried out using PBMCs. These receptors were collected from a man in his forties with head and neck cancer.

The chain recombines TRBV15 with TRBJ2-7, with D perhaps being TRBD1 or TRBD2 (6 bases each). From germline, CDR1 is LNHNV and CDR2 YYDKDF (reference sequence). There are 12 residues in the CDR3. V lost 4 bases and J lost 6, with 10 bases in between. CDR3 in DNA: TGTGCCACCAGCACGGAGGGGGTCGAGCAGTACTTC. Translated, it gives CATSTEGVEQYF.

This chain connects TRBV28 to TRBJ1-2; 11 nucleotides line up with TRBD1. The germline gives CDR1 MDHEN, CDR2 SYDVKM. V was pared by 5 bases and J by 0 bases, with 8 bases of the junction left unmatched. CDR3 length: 17 residues. The CDR3 DNA reads TGTGCCAGCAGTGGCCGGGACAGGGGGGCATCTAACTATGGCTACACCTTC. It codes for CASSGRDRGASNYGYTF.

Notes on this clone: The identical CDR3 is also encoded by other nucleotide sequences in the sample. The V call is TRBV7-2, the J call TRBJ2-7; no firm D call. Germline V CDR1 and CDR2: SGHTA, FQGNSA. The V end was cut by 0 bases, the J end by 7 bases, with 7 bases between. The CDR3 loop spans 12 amino acids. The CDR3: CASSLAVGEQYF. CDR3 DNA sequence: TGTGCCAGCAGCTTAGCGGTAGGGGAGCAGTACTTC.

J is TRBJ1-5 and V is TRBV6-1; D may be TRBD1 (6 bases). Germline assignment: CDR1 MNHNS and CDR2 SASEGT. This CDR3 contains 14 residues. Trimming left V 2 bases short and J 4 bases short, with 9 bases between. CDR3 in DNA: TGTGCCAGCAGTGAAACAGGGACGAATCAGCCCCAGCATTTT. Its translation is CASSETGTNQPQHF.

The gene calls are TRBV30 and TRBJ2-3, with 9 nucleotides matching TRBD2. Losses at the gene ends were 5 bases for V and 2 bases for J; bases not matched to a gene: 5. This CDR3 region has 14 residues. CDR1 and CDR2 (germline): GTSNPN, SVGIG (reference sequence). The CDR3: CAWVIAGDTDTQYF. In DNA, the CDR3 is TGTGCCTGGGTGATAGCGGGGGACACAGATACGCAGTATTTT.

The genes are TRBV5-6 and TRBJ2-3; D not resolved. The V end lost 5 bases, the J end lost 5 bases, and 18 bases lay between the germline ends. Germline V CDR1 and CDR2: SGHDT, YYEEEE. This CDR3 spans 15 amino acids. DNA for the CDR3: TGTGCCAGCAGAAAACTGGCGGAGCTGGGAGATACGCAGTATTTT. The encoded protein is CASRKLAELGDTQYF.

The chain carries TRBV11-1 and TRBJ1-1; a weak D match, TRBD1 (5 bases). This CDR3 contains 14 residues. V shed 3 bases and J shed 0 bases, with 8 bases lying between them. Germline CDR1 and CDR2: SGHAT and FQDESV (reference sequence). CDR3 region: CASSFTGVNTEAFF. The CDR3 DNA reads as TGTGCCAGCAGCTTTACGGGGGTGAACACTGAAGCTTTCTTT.

On this clone itself: In the same sample, other DNA sequences code for this CDR3. This sequence joins TRBV5-1 and TRBJ2-1; TRBD2 agrees at 8 bases. The CDR3 is made up of 17 amino acids. Germline V gene lookup returns CDR1 SGHRS and CDR2 YFSETQ. J lost 0 bases, V lost 0 bases, and 5 bases had no gene match. CDR3 in DNA: TGCGCCAGCAGCTTGGGGAGGGCGGGGGGCTCCTACAATGAGCAGTTCTTC. Its translation is CASSLGRAGGSYNEQFF.

This chain joins TRBV28 and TRBJ2-6, with 9 bases matching TRBD2. V lost 5 bases and J lost 4; bases outside the gene matches: 12. This CDR3 has 18 amino acids. Germline CDR1 reads MDHEN; CDR2 reads SYDVKM. The CDR3 nucleotides are TGTGCCAGCAGTCATAAGGGACTAGCCTCTACAGGGGCCAACGTCCTGACTTTC. This codes for CASSHKGLASTGANVLTF.

CDR3 coding DNA: TGTGCCAGCAGTGGAGCTTCGACTAGAACCGGGGAGCTGTTTTTT. Amino acids: CASSGASTRTGELFF. This chain connects TRBV25-1 to TRBJ2-2; D perhaps matches TRBD2 (6 bases). This CDR3 spans 15 amino acids. Germline CDR1 reads MGHDK; CDR2 reads SYGVNS. Trimming cost V 4 bases and J 5 bases, with 14 bases left between them. Filled out from reference TRBV25-1 and TRBJ2-2, the complete variable domain reads EADIYQTPRYLVIGTGKKITLECSQTMGHDKMYWYQQDPGMELHLIHYSYGVNSTEKGDLSSESTVSRIRTEHFPLTLESARPSHTSQYLCASSGASTRTGELFFGEGSRLTVL.

With respect to this clone: The junction departs from the called germline gene at one end, perhaps through a read error. The CDR3: CIGRENTEAFF. Written as DNA, the CDR3 is TGTATCGGTAGGGAGAACACTGAAGCTTTCTTT. V usage is TRBV20-1 and J usage is TRBJ1-1, with no clear D. The CDR3 totals 11 residues. CDR1 DFQATT and CDR2 SNEGSKA come from the germline V gene (reference sequence).

CDR3 coding DNA: TGCGCCAGCAGTGAGGGAATTGGGAATGAGCAGTTCTTC. Translation gives CASSEGIGNEQFF. The J gene is TRBJ2-1, the V gene TRBV10-1; D gene unclear. In germline, CDR1 is WNHNN, CDR2 SYGVQD (reference sequence). Trimming stripped 2 bases from V and 7 bases from J, with 9 bases between. The CDR3 has 13 amino acids.

The gene calls are TRBV25-1 and TRBJ1-1, with 7 bases that match TRBD1. Germline V gene sequence: CDR1 MGHDK, CDR2 SYGVNS. V lost 4 bases and J lost 4; bases outside the gene matches: 6. The CDR3 contains 14 residues. The CDR3 DNA reads as TGTGCCAGCAGTGTGCGACAGGGCCCCACTGAAGCTTTCTTT. It encodes CASSVRQGPTEAFF.

The genes are TRBV11-2 and TRBJ1-3; D is unclear. Germline lookup yields CDR1 SGHAT and CDR2 FQNNGV. The ends were cut back, 1 base at V and 4 bases at J, with 8 bases in the middle. The CDR3 is 14 residues long. The CDR3 nucleotides are TGTGCCAGCAGCTTAGCGGTGGGGGGAAACACCATATATTTT. It is translated as CASSLAVGGNTIYF.

V and J are TRBV6-4 and TRBJ2-2; D could derive from TRBD1 or TRBD2 (5 bases each). This CDR3 has 17 residues. V shed 5 bases and J shed 3 bases, with 19 bases lying between them. The germline CDR1 and CDR2 sequences are MRHNA and SNTAGT. CDR3 sequence (DNA): TGTGCCAGCAGTCCCCAGGGACCCGCAACCGACACCGGGGAGCTGTTTTTT. Translation gives CASSPQGPATDTGELFF.

The chain combines TRBV10-3 with TRBJ2-1; D is uncertain. The CDR3 contains 14 residues. CDR1 is ENHRY, CDR2 SYGVKD, per germline. Trimming removed 3 bases from V and 3 bases from J, with 9 bases in between. Written as DNA, the CDR3 is TGTGCCATCAGTGAAGAGGAGTTCTACAATGAGCAGTTCTTC. It codes for CAISEEEFYNEQFF.

The chain carries TRBV14 and TRBJ1-1; no clear D gene. Trimming stripped 10 bases from V and 0 bases from J, with 9 bases between. This CDR3 contains 12 residues. In germline, CDR1 is SGHDN, CDR2 FVKESK. For the CDR3, the DNA is TGTGCCACCGCAATAGTGAACACTGAAGCTTTCTTT. It specifies CATAIVNTEAFF. The variable domain in full, with the rest retrieved from reference TRBV14 and TRBJ1-1, is EAGVTQFPSHSVIEKGQTVTLRCDPISGHDNLYWYRRVMGKEIKFLLHFVKESKQDESGMPNNRFLAERTGGTYSTLKVQPAELEDSGVYFCATAIVNTEAFFGQGTRLTVV.

The chain employs TRBV28 and TRBJ1-1; 7 bases agree with TRBD1. Trimming removed 4 bases from V and 4 bases from J; junction bases left unmatched: 6. This CDR3 contains 14 residues. Germline V gives CDR1 MDHEN, CDR2 SYDVKM. For the CDR3, the DNA is TGTGCCAGCAGTTCTCTGACAGGGAGCACTGAAGCTTTCTTT. This encodes CASSSLTGSTEAFF.

This chain links TRBV9 with TRBJ2-7; 9 bases line up with TRBD2. J lost 4 bases, V lost 4 bases, and 9 bases had no gene match. CDR3 size: 15 residues. From germline, CDR1 is SGDLS and CDR2 YYNGEE. CDR3 in DNA: TGTGCCAGCAGCACCACTAGCGGGTTCGTGTACGAGCAGTACTTC. Translating it yields CASSTTSGFVYEQYF. The complete variable domain, with remaining parts taken from reference TRBV9 and TRBJ2-7, reads DSGVTQTPKHLITATGQRVTLRCSPRSGDLSVYWYQQSLDQGLQFLIQYYNGEERAKGNILERFSAQQFPDLHSELNLSSLELGDSALYFCASSTTSGFVYEQYFGPGTRLTVT.

The chain uses TRBV3-1 (or the pseudogene TRBV3-2) and TRBJ2-7, with D uncertain. Germline assignment: CDR1 LGHDT and CDR2 YNNKEL (reference sequence). This CDR3 is built from 15 residues. The V and J ends lost 2 bases and 2 bases respectively, with 13 bases between them. Written as DNA, the CDR3 is TGTGCCAGCAGCCAAAATCCAGGCCCAGCCTACGAGCAGTACTTC. Encoded protein: CASSQNPGPAYEQYF.

The chain is built from TRBV5-4 and TRBJ1-2; D unresolved. The V end was cut by 0 bases, the J end by 5 bases, with 5 bases between. From germline, CDR1 is SGHNT and CDR2 YYREEE (reference sequence). The CDR3 contains 12 residues. The CDR3 is CASSLAGYGYTF. Here the CDR3 DNA reads TGTGCCAGCAGCTTGGCGGGTTATGGCTACACCTTC.

V usage is TRBV11-2 and J usage is TRBJ2-7, with D possibly being TRBD1 (5 bases). CDR3 length: 12 amino acids. Per the germline V gene, CDR1 is SGHAT and CDR2 is FQNNGV. V lost 1 base to trimming and J lost 12 bases, with 13 bases between them. The DNA of the CDR3 is TGTGCCAGCAGCTTAGGTCAGGGTCGGACGTACTTC. Translating it yields CASSLGQGRTYF.

Details on this clone: Other DNA sequences from this sample encode an identical CDR3 as well. The V gene is TRBV11-3, the J gene TRBJ1-1, with unresolved D. Trimming removed 1 base from V and 5 bases from J, with 8 bases in between. From germline, CDR1 is SGHNT and CDR2 YENEEA. This CDR3 is 13 amino acids long. The CDR3 spells CASSLGSGTEAFF. In nucleotides, the CDR3 is TGTGCCAGCAGCTTAGGGAGTGGGACTGAAGCTTTCTTT.

V and J are TRBV7-3 and TRBJ2-2; 8 bases match TRBD1. The CDR3 has 17 amino acids. In germline, CDR1 is SGHTA, CDR2 FQGTGA. Trimming took 2 bases from V and 5 from J; bases not matched to a gene: 10. The CDR3 bases are TGTGCCAGCAGCTTATGGCCCGGACAGGGCGAGACCGGGGAGCTGTTTTTT. Translated: CASSLWPGQGETGELFF. The whole variable domain, filled in from reference TRBV7-3 and TRBJ2-2, reads GAGVSQTPSNKVTEKGKYVELRCDPISGHTALYWYRQSLGQGPEFLIYFQGTGAADDSGLPNDRFFAVRPEGSVSTLKIQRTERGDSAVYLCASSLWPGQGETGELFFGEGSRLTVL.

The rearrangement links TRBV10-3 to TRBJ1-1; 10 bases are a match to TRBD1. The CDR3 runs 13 residues. The trim removed 7 bases at V and 5 bases at J, leaving 4 bases unmatched. CDR1 is ENHRY and CDR2 is SYGVKD in the germline V gene. The CDR3 here is CAITDRGQTEAFF. In DNA form, the CDR3 reads TGTGCCATCACCGACAGGGGGCAAACTGAAGCTTTCTTT.

Regarding this clone: This sample includes further DNA sequences coding for the same CDR3. The chain has TRBV30 and TRBJ2-7; 9 nucleotides line up with TRBD1. V gave up 0 bases and J gave up 4 bases; unmatched junction bases: 1. The CDR3 consists of 13 residues. CDR1 and CDR2 from the germline V gene are GTSNPN and SVGIG (reference sequence). The CDR3 protein is CAWSVGTGYEQYF. The CDR3 DNA reads as TGTGCCTGGAGTGTAGGGACAGGGTACGAGCAGTACTTC.

J is TRBJ2-3 and V is TRBV4-3; D possibly corresponds to TRBD2 (5 bases). Trimming removed 0 bases at V and 1 base at J, with 8 bases between. In germline, CDR1 is LGHNA, CDR2 YSLEER. This CDR3 is built from 15 residues. CDR3: CASSQEERRTDTQYF. The CDR3 coding sequence is TGCGCCAGCAGCCAAGAGGAGCGGCGCACAGATACGCAGTATTTT.

The CDR3 region has the DNA TGTGCCAGCAGTAAAGATCCGGGACAGGGAGATGGCTACACCTTC. It translates to CASSKDPGQGDGYTF. The chain combines TRBV28 with TRBJ1-2; 9 bases map to TRBD1. The CDR3 has 15 residues. Germline CDR1 reads MDHEN; CDR2 reads SYDVKM. The V and J ends lost 5 bases and 6 bases, in that order; junction bases with no gene match: 10.